The 12 T cell receptor beta chains below all came from one sample that was sequenced in a study of T cell responses to AZD1222 COVID-19 vaccine. Method: immunoSEQ multiplex PCR; TCRdb's copy keeps in-frame clones and lacks some. The sample yields 150,000 to 200,000 clones, 80% to 95% seen once. The source material was peripheral blood, sampled on day 0 of AZD1222 vaccination. The receptors stem from an adult in good health.

The chain links TRBV5-6 to TRBJ1-2; D might be TRBD1 (5 bases). V was pared by 2 bases and J by 4 bases, with 21 bases between. The CDR3 loop spans 17 amino acids. The germline CDR1 and CDR2 sequences are SGHDT and YYEEEE. CDR3 residues: CASSFSAGPGGSYGYTF. DNA for the CDR3: TGTGCCAGCAGCTTTTCCGCGGGGCCAGGCGGTTCCTATGGCTACACCTTC. The full variable domain, in which reference TRBV5-6 and TRBJ1-2 provide the parts outside the CDR3, is DAGVTQSPTHLIKTRGQQVTLRCSPKSGHDTVSWYQQALGQGPQFIFQYYEEEERQRGNFPDRFSGHQFPNYSSELNVNALLLGDSALYLCASSFSAGPGGSYGYTFGSGTRLTVV.

The gene calls are TRBV2 and TRBJ1-2; D is unresolved. The CDR3 runs to 15 residues. Per the germline V gene, CDR1 is SNHLY and CDR2 is FYNNEI. Trimming stripped 4 bases from V and 1 base from J, with 13 bases between. As DNA, the CDR3 is TGTGCCAGCAGTGGCCAGATTTTAAGTAACTATGGCTACACCTTC. Amino acid sequence: CASSGQILSNYGYTF. Variable domain in full (rest from reference TRBV2 and TRBJ1-2): EPEVTQTPSHQVTQMGQEVILRCVPISNHLYFYWYRQILGQKVEFLVSFYNNEISEKSEIFDDQFSVERPDGSNFTLKIRSTKLEDSAMYFCASSGQILSNYGYTFGSGTRLTVV.

The rearrangement links TRBV7-8 to TRBJ1-3, with 7 bases fitting TRBD1. Trimming cost V 0 bases and J 0 bases; bases outside gene matches: 14. The germline V gene encodes CDR1 SGHVS and CDR2 FQNEAQ. The CDR3 is 20 residues long. In nucleotides, the CDR3 is TGTGCCAGCAGCTTAGCGGAACCCGGACAGGTTTACATCTCTGGAAACACCATATATTTT. This sequence encodes CASSLAEPGQVYISGNTIYF.

This clone is a singleton in its sample. The chain carries TRBV7-9 and TRBJ2-3; TRBD1 matches 8 bases. V dropped 0 bases and J dropped 6; count of bases not matched to a gene: 8. The germline gives CDR1 SEHNR, CDR2 FQNEAQ (reference sequence). There are 16 residues in the CDR3. CDR3 loop: CASSLATGQGWDTQYF. The DNA for the CDR3 is TGTGCCAGCAGCTTAGCGACCGGACAGGGTTGGGATACGCAGTATTTT.

For the CDR3, the DNA is TGTGCCAGTAGTTCCTGGACAGGGGCGACAGGAAACACCATATATTTT. Residues: CASSSWTGATGNTIYF. The chain employs TRBV19 and TRBJ1-3, with 9 bases identical to TRBD1. Germline CDR1 is LNHDA and CDR2 is SQIVND (reference sequence). The V gene end was trimmed by 5 bases and the J gene end by 4 bases; junction bases not matched to a gene: 9. CDR3 length: 16 amino acids.

The chain couples TRBV6-1 to TRBJ2-4, with 14 bases matching TRBD2. V lost 3 bases and J lost 9; bases outside the gene matches: 7. In germline, CDR1 is MNHNS, CDR2 SASEGT. The CDR3 runs 16 residues. This CDR3 is CASSESGTSGSAIQYF. Here the CDR3 DNA reads TGTGCCAGCAGTGAGTCCGGGACTAGCGGGAGTGCCATTCAGTACTTC.

This chain uses TRBV6-5 with TRBJ1-1; 9 nucleotides line up with TRBD1. V shed 6 bases, J shed 6 bases, and the junction held 11 bases outside the gene matches. This CDR3 comprises 15 residues. Germline V gene sequence: CDR1 MNHEY, CDR2 SVGAGI. The CDR3 is CASRARDRVYSEAFF. CDR3 nucleotide sequence: TGTGCCAGCAGGGCACGGGACAGGGTTTACTCTGAAGCTTTCTTT.

This clone was observed once. The chain joins TRBV18 to TRBJ1-1; the match to TRBD1 covers 7 bases. The germline gives CDR1 KGHSH, CDR2 LQKENI. The V gene end was trimmed by 8 bases and the J gene end by 9 bases; junction bases not matched to a gene: 15. The CDR3 has 14 residues. The CDR3 is CASLVGDSHPQAFF. Here the CDR3 DNA reads TGTGCCAGCCTCGTAGGGGACAGCCACCCTCAAGCTTTCTTT.

V usage is TRBV5-4 and J usage is TRBJ2-7; TRBD1 matches 7 bases. The junction had 7 bases not matched to a gene; V was cut back by 9 bases and J by 1 base. The germline V gene encodes CDR1 SGHNT and CDR2 YYREEE (reference sequence). The CDR3 covers 13 residues. CDR3 nucleotide sequence: TGTGCCACAACGCAGGGGGTGTCCTACGAGCAGTACTTC. Its translation: CATTQGVSYEQYF.

This chain joins TRBV6-5 and TRBJ2-7; 10 bases align to TRBD2. Germline V gene data show CDR1 as MNHEY and CDR2 as SVGAGI. After removal of 2 bases from V and 6 bases from J, the junction contained 7 bases not matched to a gene. CDR3 length: 15 amino acids. CDR3 DNA sequence: TGTGCCAGCAGTTACCAGCTAGCGGGAGTCTTCGAGCAGTACTTC. Protein: CASSYQLAGVFEQYF.

Written as DNA, the CDR3 is TGTGCCAGTAGTCTCCCCGGGACAGATCTCTCTGGAAACACCATATATTTT. It encodes CASSLPGTDLSGNTIYF. The chain combines TRBV19 with TRBJ1-3; TRBD1 matches at 7 bases. Germline CDR1 and CDR2: LNHDA and SQIVND (reference sequence). The V and J ends lost 5 bases and 0 bases, in that order; junction bases with no gene match: 10. This CDR3 is built from 17 residues.

The chain has TRBV5-1 and TRBJ2-5; D is uncertain. The germline gives CDR1 SGHRS, CDR2 YFSETQ. Trimming left V 7 bases short and J 2 bases short, with 6 bases between. The CDR3 consists of 11 residues. CDR3 in amino acids: CASALQETQYF. CDR3 DNA: TGCGCCAGCGCTCTACAAGAGACCCAGTACTTC. Based on the CDR3 plus reference TRBV5-1 and TRBJ2-5, the full variable domain is KAGVTQTPRYLIKTRGQQVTLSCSPISGHRSVSWYQQTPGQGLQFLFEYFSETQRNKGNFPGRFSGRQFSNSRSEMNVSTLELGDSALYLCASALQETQYFGPGTRLLVL.